This T cell receptor (beta chain) was sequenced for a study of CD8 T cells in Susac syndrome. V lost 0 bases, J lost 1 base, and 8 bases lay in between. The CDR3 is 15 amino acids. About 0.5 to 1 ug RNA was reverse transcribed with random hexamers. Amplification of the TCR beta CDR3 was carried out by immunoSEQ multiplex PCR, which spanned a total of 54 Vbeta and 13 Jbeta segments. MiXCR was run by TCRdb on the immunoSEQ multiplex PCR reads, yielding one entry per CDR3 protein. The sample lists about 94,000 distinct CDR3 sequences; about 95% were seen once. This TCR was sampled from a human donor with Susac syndrome. Specimen: CD4+ T cells from PBMCs. The chain joins TRBV12-3 or TRBV12-4 to TRBJ2-3; D remains ambiguous. This CDR3 is CASSLALDRTDTQYF. CDR3 coding DNA: TGTGCCAGCAGTTTAGCTCTCGACCGCACAGATACGCAGTATTTT.